The clone carrying this TCR beta chain has at least ten counts. Its antigen is still unknown. This entry is derived from a study of T-cell memory formation after mild COVID-19. On the study more broadly: Largely, TCR clusters stayed within a single donor. Points from the study as a whole: Memory from before infection featured some responding clones, which suggests cross-reactive memory joined. Clonal second-wave expansions that peaked on day 37 had unconfirmed SARS-CoV-2 specificity. Contracting CD8+ clones were enriched in EMRA, CD4+ mainly in CM and EM.

From the 5' RACE reads, TCRdb called clonotypes with MiXCR, one entry per CDR3 protein. The top ten clones hold roughly 1.9% of a sample with some 150,000 distinct CDR3 sequences, around 5.8% of them seen once. CDR1 is LGHNA and CDR2 is YSLEER in the germline V gene. Germline trimming cut 0 bases from V and 6 bases from J; bases unmatched to any gene: 9. This CDR3 contains 17 residues. The sequenced material came from PBMCs or a T cell subset sorted from them (not recorded which). The origin of this receptor is an adult woman who had mild COVID-19 (a few samples of this study predate the infection). Cell type and time point are not known. The chain employs TRBV4-3 and TRBJ2-1, with 9 bases identical to TRBD2. The CDR3 DNA reads as TGCGCCAGCAGCCAAGATTTTGGACTAGCGCCGATCAATGAGCAGTTCTTC. Amino acid sequence: CASSQDFGLAPINEQFF.